Listed below are T cell receptor beta chains from one sample, sequenced in a study of identical twins. TCRdb reanalysed the 5' RACE reads using MiXCR and keeps one entry per CDR3 protein. The sample contains some 1,600,000 distinct CDR3 sequences, roughly a third of which appear only once. Specimen: cord blood. The source of these receptors is a newborn girl in good health. Both conserved end residues are part of each CDR3. D genes are given only for firm matches. Clone size is shown for a subset of rows, as once, few, many or a class of expanded clone.

few,.,TRBJ2-1,TRBV29-1,CSPRPTSSYSEQFF,TGCAGCCCTCGTCCCACGAGCTCCTACAGTGAGCAGTTCTTC
few,TRBD2,TRBJ2-1,TRBV5-1,CASSLPSGASYNEQFF,TGCGCCAGCAGCTTGCCCAGCGGGGCCTCCTACAATGAGCAGTTCTTC
.,TRBD1,TRBJ1-6,TRBV28,CASIGTGVTNSPLHF,TGTGCCAGCATCGGGACAGGGGTTACGAATTCACCCCTCCACTTT
many,.,TRBJ2-3,TRBV29-1,CSVEGSSTDTQYF,TGCAGCGTTGAGGGTAGCAGCACAGATACGCAGTATTTT
.,.,TRBJ2-5,TRBV11-2,CASSYPTGTQYF,TGTGCCAGCAGCTACCCCACGGGGACCCAGTACTTC
.,.,TRBJ2-5,TRBV4-2,CASSQGGPEETQYF,TGTGCCAGCAGCCAGGGGGGGCCAGAAGAGACCCAGTACTTC
few,.,TRBJ2-5,TRBV21-1,CASSKTRPTPIPKETQYF,TGTGCCAGCAGCAAAACCCGGCCTACACCGATCCCTAAAGAGACCCAGTACTTC
few,.,TRBJ1-2,TRBV6-1,CASSEADSHYGYTF,TGTGCCAGCAGTGAAGCAGACAGCCACTATGGCTACACCTTC
.,.,TRBJ1-1,TRBV20-1,CSVHRENTEAFF,TGCAGTGTCCACAGGGAGAACACTGAAGCTTTCTTT
few,.,TRBJ2-7,TRBV2,CASRPDQTRWGYEQYF,TGTGCCAGCAGGCCCGACCAGACTAGATGGGGCTACGAGCAGTACTTC
few,TRBD2,TRBJ2-1,TRBV20-1,CSARVASGGIRGSYNEQFF,TGCAGTGCTAGAGTTGCTAGCGGGGGTATCCGGGGGTCCTACAATGAGCAGTTCTTC
.,.,TRBJ2-7,TRBV7-8,CASSLNRLDSLSYEQYF,TGTGCCAGCAGCTTAAATCGACTGGACAGCCTGTCCTACGAGCAGTACTTC
.,.,TRBJ2-7,TRBV15,CATSIPPLVNEQYF,TGTGCCACCAGCATCCCCCCCTTAGTTAATGAGCAGTACTTC
many,.,TRBJ2-7,TRBV7-9,CASSLNTQAPSYEQYF,TGTGCCAGCAGCTTAAATACTCAAGCCCCCTCCTACGAGCAGTACTTC
.,.,TRBJ2-7,TRBV5-1,CASSLGVLGSYEQYF,TGCGCCAGCAGCTTGGGAGTCTTAGGGTCCTACGAGCAGTACTTC
few,TRBD2,TRBJ2-1,TRBV12-3/TRBV12-4,CASNPTRGLAGALTYNEQFF,TGTGCCAGCAACCCAACTCGGGGCCTAGCGGGGGCATTAACCTACAATGAGCAGTTCTTC
.,.,TRBJ1-4,TRBV20-1,CSARGGINEKLFF,TGCAGTGCTAGAGGGGGGATTAATGAAAAACTGTTTTTT
.,TRBD1,TRBJ1-2,TRBV30,CAWSIRDRVNGYTF,TGTGCCTGGAGTATCCGGGACAGGGTTAACGGCTACACCTTC
few,.,TRBJ1-5,TRBV5-1,CASSLGTGPPYSNQPQHF,TGCGCCAGCAGCTTGGGCACAGGCCCCCCCTATAGCAATCAGCCCCAGCATTTT
.,.,TRBJ1-5,TRBV20-1,CSARDCLVEGPNSNQPQHF,TGCAGTGCTAGAGATTGCCTTGTGGAGGGACCAAATAGCAATCAGCCCCAGCATTTT
.,TRBD1,TRBJ1-2,TRBV6-4,CASSADRGSYGYTF,TGTGCCAGCAGTGCCGACAGGGGATCGTATGGCTACACCTTC
.,.,TRBJ2-4,TRBV6-1,CASSDGLDPTIQYF,TGTGCCAGCAGTGATGGGTTAGACCCTACAATTCAGTACTTC
.,TRBD2,TRBJ2-5,TRBV20-1,CSTGTRDNEQYF,TGCAGCACCGGGACTAGGGACAATGAGCAGTACTTC
.,.,TRBJ2-1,TRBV29-1,CSVKPTAPWSYNEQFF,TGCAGCGTTAAACCCACCGCCCCCTGGTCCTACAATGAGCAGTTCTTC
few,.,TRBJ2-1,TRBV20-1,CSARAQGFGGNEQFF,TGCAGTGCTAGAGCCCAGGGATTCGGTGGCAATGAGCAGTTCTTC
once,.,TRBJ1-1,TRBV5-1,CASSADPRNTEAFF,TGCGCCAGCAGCGCCGACCCACGGAACACTGAAGCTTTCTTT
many,TRBD1,TRBJ2-7,TRBV29-1,CSAENRGTYEQYF,TGCAGCGCCGAAAACAGGGGTACCTACGAGCAGTACTTC
.,.,TRBJ1-1,TRBV15,CATSRDTQGGTEAFF,TGTGCCACCAGCAGAGATACCCAGGGTGGCACTGAAGCTTTCTTT
.,.,TRBJ2-3,TRBV5-6,CASSLGELGGTDTQYF,TGTGCCAGCAGCTTGGGAGAATTAGGGGGCACAGATACGCAGTATTTT
few,.,TRBJ2-5,TRBV5-1,CASSALRGRGETQYF,TGCGCCAGCAGCGCTCTCAGAGGAAGAGGAGAGACCCAGTACTTC
.,.,TRBJ2-1,TRBV3-1,CASSQGPLARLEQFF,TGTGCCAGCAGCCAAGGGCCCCTAGCTCGCCTTGAGCAGTTCTTC
few,TRBD2,TRBJ2-5,TRBV4-2,CASSQMFLAGEETQYF,TGTGCCAGCAGCCAAATGTTCCTAGCGGGGGAAGAGACCCAGTACTTC
many,.,TRBJ2-3,TRBV29-1,CRAQVRSTDTQYF,TGCAGAGCTCAGGTTAGGTCCACAGATACGCAGTATTTT
.,TRBD2,TRBJ2-5,TRBV7-2,CASSLVLAGNNEQYF,TGTGCCAGCAGCTTAGTCCTAGCGGGGAACAATGAGCAGTACTTC
once,.,TRBJ1-5,TRBV12-3/TRBV12-4,CASSGRASQHF,TGTGCCAGCAGTGGAAGGGCGTCCCAGCATTTT
.,.,TRBJ1-5,TRBV25-1,CASRATGSNQPQHF,TGTGCCAGCAGGGCGACAGGTAGCAATCAGCCCCAGCATTTT
few,.,TRBJ2-7,TRBV11-2,CASNPRSGRDEQYF,TGTGCCAGCAACCCGAGGAGCGGGCGTGACGAGCAGTACTTC
many,TRBD1,TRBJ1-2,TRBV6-6,CASRDQGAKYGYTF,TGTGCCAGCAGGGACCAGGGGGCGAAATATGGCTACACCTTC
few,.,TRBJ2-3,TRBV18,CASSPPQRSEDTQYF,TGTGCCAGCTCACCACCCCAGCGATCAGAAGATACGCAGTATTTT